Below are 24 T cell receptor beta chains sequenced from a single sample in a study of shared clonotypes between healthy human individuals. The protocol was immunoSEQ multiplex PCR, while the TCRdb copy is restricted to in-frame clones and leaves out a portion. Seen here are under 750,000 clones, 72% observed once, and the top ten hold under 2%. The specimen was memory CD4+ T cells sorted from blood. Stated subset: CD45RA-negative fraction. The source is a woman aged 25 to 39 in good health.

The chain employs TRBV28 and TRBJ1-2, with no clear D. V dropped 4 bases and J dropped 5 bases, with 17 bases sitting between them. The V gene's germline CDR1 is MDHEN and CDR2 SYDVKM. The CDR3 totals 15 residues. The CDR3 is CASSSQSKDPYGYTF. CDR3 nucleotides: TGTGCCAGCAGTTCCCAATCGAAGGACCCATATGGCTACACCTTC.

This clone turned up a few times. This sequence joins TRBV18 and TRBJ2-7; TRBD1 matches at 8 bases. Germline V gene lookup returns CDR1 KGHSH and CDR2 LQKENI. The CDR3 sequence is 13 residues long. With V trimmed by 3 bases and J by 6 bases, 4 bases remained unmatched. In nucleotides, the CDR3 is TGTGCCAGCTCACCGGGACAGGCCCGCGAGCAGTACTTC. Translated, it gives CASSPGQAREQYF.

The chain has TRBV7-2 and TRBJ2-7; D could derive from TRBD1 or TRBD2 (5 bases each). Germline CDR1 SGHTA, CDR2 FQGNSA. Trimming shortened V by 4 bases and J by 4 bases, and 14 bases separated the two germline ends. The CDR3 is made up of 14 amino acids. The CDR3 nucleotides read TGTGCCAGCAGCTCGACCCGGGACGTATACGAGCAGTACTTC. Amino acid sequence: CASSSTRDVYEQYF.

The gene calls are TRBV10-3 and TRBJ2-1, with 8 bases aligning to TRBD2. Germline V gene lookup returns CDR1 ENHRY and CDR2 SYGVKD. The CDR3 is made up of 15 amino acids. Trimming removed 4 bases from V and 7 bases from J; junction bases left unmatched: 9. The CDR3 loop is CAISGDGRAINEQFF. The CDR3 nucleotides are TGTGCCATCAGTGGGGACGGGAGGGCCATAAATGAGCAGTTCTTC.

J is TRBJ2-7 and V is TRBV10-1; no clear D gene. The V end lost 2 bases, the J end lost 4 bases, and 18 bases lay between the germline ends. CDR1 and CDR2 from the germline V gene are WNHNN and SYGVQD (reference sequence). This CDR3 has 16 amino acids. For the CDR3, the DNA is TGCGCCAGCAGTGAGGGCCTTATGGGCTCTACTTACGAGCAGTACTTC. Translation: CASSEGLMGSTYEQYF.

J is TRBJ2-7 and V is TRBV6-6; 8 positions agree with TRBD1. Germline assignment: CDR1 MNHNY and CDR2 SVGAGI (reference sequence). J gave up 5 bases and V 7 bases, and 7 bases lay outside the gene matches. CDR3 length equals 13 residues. Here the CDR3 DNA reads TGTGCCAGCACGGCGGACAGGGTCAACGAGCAGTACTTC. Its translation: CASTADRVNEQYF.

This chain links TRBV19 with TRBJ2-2, with TRBD2 matching over 11 bases. Losses at the gene ends were 7 bases for V and 4 bases for J; bases not matched to a gene: 17. The CDR3 is 19 amino acids. The germline V gene encodes CDR1 LNHDA and CDR2 SQIVND (reference sequence). The CDR3 region has the DNA TGTGCCAGTATACGCTCAGGGCTAGCGGGAGGCATTCGCACCGGGGAGCTGTTTTTT. It is translated as CASIRSGLAGGIRTGELFF. The full variable domain, rest sourced from reference TRBV19 and TRBJ2-2, is DGGITQSPKYLFRKEGQNVTLSCEQNLNHDAMYWYRQDPGQGLRLIYYSQIVNDFQKGDIAEGYSVSREKKESFPLTVTSAQKNPTAFYLCASIRSGLAGGIRTGELFFGEGSRLTVL.

This chain joins TRBV29-1 and TRBJ2-7; TRBD1 aligns across 8 bases. This CDR3 region has 15 residues. The trim removed 6 bases at V and 6 bases at J, leaving 16 bases unmatched. The V gene's germline CDR1 is SQVTM and CDR2 ANQGSEA. CDR3: CSVATFGQGASEQYF. CDR3 coding DNA: TGCAGCGTCGCTACCTTTGGGCAGGGGGCCTCCGAGCAGTACTTC.

This clone was recorded a few times. The chain couples TRBV7-8 to TRBJ2-2, with D uncertain. Per germline, CDR1 SGHVS and CDR2 FQNEAQ. The length of the CDR3 is 12 residues. V was shortened by 3 bases and J by 8 bases, with 7 bases between the two germline ends. The CDR3 loop is CASSFLKGELFF. In DNA, the CDR3 is TGTGCCAGCAGCTTCCTTAAGGGGGAGCTGTTTTTT. The whole variable domain, remainder taken from reference TRBV7-8 and TRBJ2-2, is GAGVSQSPRYKVAKRGQDVALRCDPISGHVSLFWYQQALGQGPEFLTYFQNEAQLDKSGLPSDRFFAERPEGSVSTLKIQRTQQEDSAVYLCASSFLKGELFFGEGSRLTVL.

Regarding this clone: It may be a read error: a sequence one base away is much more abundant. Other DNA sequences in this specimen translate into the identical CDR3. This rearrangement joins TRBV5-1 to TRBJ2-1, with 10 bases aligning to TRBD2. CDR3 length: 15 residues. Germline trimming cut 4 bases from V and 4 bases from J; bases unmatched to any gene: 5. CDR1 and CDR2 from the germline V gene are SGHRS and YFSETQ. CDR3 nucleotide sequence: TGCGCCAGCAGCCCATCTAGCGGGAGTTACAATGAGCAGTTCTTC. Translating it yields CASSPSSGSYNEQFF.

The chain employs TRBV2 and TRBJ2-3, with no clear D. The CDR3 totals 16 residues. The V and J ends lost 6 bases and 4 bases respectively, with 20 bases between them. The V gene's germline CDR1 is SNHLY and CDR2 FYNNEI. CDR3 sequence reads: CASSRIIMEFPDTQYF. CDR3 DNA: TGTGCCAGCAGCCGAATTATCATGGAGTTCCCAGATACGCAGTATTTT.

V gene TRBV19 combines with J gene TRBJ1-1, with 9 bases fitting TRBD1. The CDR3 totals 17 residues. Germline assignment: CDR1 LNHDA and CDR2 SQIVND (reference sequence). V dropped 4 bases and J dropped 1; count of bases not matched to a gene: 10. The chain's CDR3 is CASSTPGTGTGNTEAFF. In DNA, the CDR3 is TGTGCCAGTAGTACACCCGGGACAGGGACCGGGAACACTGAAGCTTTCTTT.

This clone showed up just once. At one boundary the junction diverges from the germline segment, which might be a read error. J is TRBJ2-3 and V is TRBV2; D unresolved. CDR3 size: 13 residues. Looked up from germline, CDR1 is SNHLY and CDR2 is FYNNEI. The DNA of the CDR3 is TGTGCCAGCATTGAACCCTCTGGAGATACGCAGTATTTT. This encodes CASIEPSGDTQYF.

The chain carries TRBV2 and TRBJ2-7; perhaps TRBD1 as D (5 bases). The V end was cut by 4 bases, the J end by 0 bases, with 16 bases between. The germline V gene has CDR1 SNHLY and CDR2 FYNNEI. The CDR3 spans 16 residues. The CDR3 loop reads CASSGPWGYGSYEQYF. The DNA of the CDR3 is TGTGCCAGCAGTGGGCCTTGGGGCTACGGCTCCTACGAGCAGTACTTC.

V usage is TRBV19 and J usage is TRBJ1-4; tentatively, D is TRBD1 (6 bases). Trimming left V 7 bases short and J 3 bases short, with 15 bases between. The CDR3 length is 15 residues. CDR1 and CDR2 from the germline V gene are LNHDA and SQIVND (reference sequence). CDR3 residues: CASTSAGASNEKLFF. Here the CDR3 DNA reads TGTGCCAGTACCTCAGCGGGGGCCTCTAATGAAAAACTGTTTTTT.

This clone has only a few counts. The V gene is TRBV14, the J gene TRBJ1-4; D is undetermined. This CDR3 comprises 15 residues. Germline CDR1 is SGHDN and CDR2 is FVKESK. V lost 0 bases and J 2 bases, leaving 7 bases between the germline ends. DNA for the CDR3: TGTGCCAGCAGCCAAGATATGGGGACTAATGAAAAACTGTTTTTT. This translates into CASSQDMGTNEKLFF.

This clone is a singleton in its sample. The chain employs TRBV6-5 and TRBJ1-1; 7 nucleotides align to TRBD1. CDR1 is MNHEY, CDR2 SVGAGI, per germline. After removal of 6 bases from V and 4 bases from J, the junction contained 5 bases not matched to a gene. CDR3 length equals 13 residues. CDR3 DNA: TGTGCCAGCAGGCGACAGGGCGTCACTGAAGCTTTCTTT. Translating gives CASRRQGVTEAFF.

Remarks on this clone: Other DNA variants within this sample encode the same CDR3. The V and J genes are TRBV19 and TRBJ1-3; unclear D gene. V shed 6 bases and J shed 1 base, with 16 bases lying between them. Germline loops: CDR1 LNHDA, CDR2 SQIVND (reference sequence). This CDR3 has 16 residues. Here the CDR3 DNA reads TGTGCCAGTAGCAACCCATTTACCGTTTCTGGAAACACCATATATTTT. This codes for CASSNPFTVSGNTIYF.

The chain is built from TRBV27 and TRBJ2-6, with 10 bases that match TRBD2. Trimming cost V 5 bases and J 0 bases; bases outside gene matches: 10. Germline V gene lookup returns CDR1 MNHEY and CDR2 SMNVEV (reference sequence). The CDR3 consists of 19 residues. CDR3 nucleotide sequence: TGTGCCAGCAGTAAAGATCTAGCGGGAGTGAACTCTGGGGCCAACGTCCTGACTTTC. It is translated as CASSKDLAGVNSGANVLTF. Full variable domain (outside the CDR3, taken from reference TRBV27 and TRBJ2-6): EAQVTQNPRYLITVTGKKLTVTCSQNMNHEYMSWYRQDPGLGLRQIYYSMNVEVTDKGDVPEGYKVSRKEKRNFPLILESPSPNQTSLYFCASSKDLAGVNSGANVLTFGAGSRLTVL.

A few counts support this clone. This chain connects TRBV29-1 to TRBJ1-5, with 10 bases identical to TRBD1. J was trimmed by 2 bases and V by 7 bases; bases with no gene match: 2. CDR1 and CDR2 from the germline V gene are SQVTM and ANQGSEA. The CDR3 contains 13 residues. CDR3 residues: CSAGTGGNQPQHF. The DNA of the CDR3 is TGCAGCGCCGGGACAGGGGGCAATCAGCCCCAGCATTTT. Combining the CDR3 with reference TRBV29-1 and TRBJ1-5 gives the whole variable domain SAVISQKPSRDICQRGTSLTIQCQVDSQVTMMFWYRQQPGQSLTLIATANQGSEATYESGFVIDKFPISRPNLTFSTLTVSNMSPEDSSIYLCSAGTGGNQPQHFGDGTRLSIL.

V is TRBV19 and J is TRBJ2-5; 13 bases align to TRBD2. The CDR3 length is 16 residues. J was trimmed by 4 bases and V by 5 bases; bases with no gene match: 7. Germline V CDR1 and CDR2: LNHDA, SQIVND (reference sequence). In DNA form, the CDR3 reads TGTGCCAGTAGTCGAAGGACTAGCGGGAGCTCAGAGACCCAGTACTTC. Its translation: CASSRRTSGSSETQYF.

This clone was counted only a few times. The V gene is TRBV19, the J gene TRBJ1-5, with TRBD1 as a possible D gene (5 bases). The CDR3 has 15 residues. Germline V lookup: CDR1 LNHDA, CDR2 SQIVND (reference sequence). The ends were cut back, 6 bases at V and 4 bases at J, with 16 bases in the middle. CDR3 loop: CASSPIPGENQPQHF. In DNA form, the CDR3 reads TGTGCCAGTAGCCCTATACCGGGGGAGAATCAGCCCCAGCATTTT.

CDR3 in amino acids: CASSSTAVSSYNEQFF. In DNA, the CDR3 is TGCGCCAGCAGCTCGACAGCTGTCAGCTCCTACAATGAGCAGTTCTTC. V is TRBV5-1 and J is TRBJ2-1, with D maybe TRBD1 (5 bases). This CDR3 has 16 amino acids. Trimming removed 3 bases at V and 0 bases at J, with 13 bases between. Germline CDR1 SGHRS, CDR2 YFSETQ.

V usage is TRBV7-2 and J usage is TRBJ2-7; TRBD2 agrees at 13 bases. V gave up 2 bases and J gave up 0 bases; unmatched junction bases: 10. CDR1 and CDR2 from the germline V gene are SGHTA and FQGNSA. The CDR3 contains 19 residues. CDR3 sequence: CASSLFGTSGTGVSYEQYF. The CDR3 DNA sequence: TGTGCCAGCAGCTTATTTGGGACTAGCGGGACCGGAGTCTCCTACGAGCAGTACTTC.